This T cell receptor beta chain was sequenced for a study of blood T cell repertoires in COVID-19. Participants were aged roughly 18 to 89 years, lived in some 23 US areas, and enrolled virtually. The assay was immunoSEQ multiplex PCR, and TCRdb's table has in-frame clones only and misses some. Among 300,000 to 350,000 clones listed, 65% to 90% were seen once. This clonotype was obtained from a woman in her thirties or forties with acute COVID-19. Sequencing was carried out using PBMCs or T cells enriched from blood (not recorded which).

Written as DNA, the CDR3 is TGTGCCAGCAGCCAAGCCCGGACAGGGGGCGTTTACGAGCAGTACTTC. Translating gives CASSQARTGGVYEQYF. The chain employs TRBV3-1 (or the pseudogene TRBV3-2) and TRBJ2-7, with TRBD1 matching 11 bases. The CDR3 sequence is 16 residues long. V was pared by 1 base and J by 4 bases, with 6 bases of the junction left unmatched. Germline CDR1 and CDR2: LGHDT and YNNKEL (reference sequence).